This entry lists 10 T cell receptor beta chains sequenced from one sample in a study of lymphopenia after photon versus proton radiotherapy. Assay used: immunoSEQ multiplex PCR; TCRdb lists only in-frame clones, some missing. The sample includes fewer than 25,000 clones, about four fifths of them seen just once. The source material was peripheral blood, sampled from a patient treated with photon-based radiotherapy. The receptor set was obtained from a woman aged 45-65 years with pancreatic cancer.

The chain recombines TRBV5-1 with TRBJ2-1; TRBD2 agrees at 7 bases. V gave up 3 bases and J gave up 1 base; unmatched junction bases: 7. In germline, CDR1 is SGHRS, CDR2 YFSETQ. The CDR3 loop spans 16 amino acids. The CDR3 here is CASSWGGDHSYNEQFF. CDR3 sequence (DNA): TGCGCCAGCAGCTGGGGAGGGGACCATTCCTACAATGAGCAGTTCTTC. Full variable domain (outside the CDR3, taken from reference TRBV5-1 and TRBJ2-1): KAGVTQTPRYLIKTRGQQVTLSCSPISGHRSVSWYQQTPGQGLQFLFEYFSETQRNKGNFPGRFSGRQFSNSRSEMNVSTLELGDSALYLCASSWGGDHSYNEQFFGPGTRLTVL.

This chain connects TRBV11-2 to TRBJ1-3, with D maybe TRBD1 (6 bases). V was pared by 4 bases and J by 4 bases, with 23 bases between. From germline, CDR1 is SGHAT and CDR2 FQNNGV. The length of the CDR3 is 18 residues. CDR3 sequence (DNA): TGTGCCAGCAGCTCCCGGGCAGGGGTTGGGTTGGGAGGAAACACCATATATTTT. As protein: CASSSRAGVGLGGNTIYF.

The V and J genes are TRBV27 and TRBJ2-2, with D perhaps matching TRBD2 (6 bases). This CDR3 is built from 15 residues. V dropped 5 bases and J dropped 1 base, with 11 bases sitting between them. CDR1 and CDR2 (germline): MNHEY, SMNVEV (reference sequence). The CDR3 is CASSRDWRNTGELFF. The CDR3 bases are TGTGCCAGCAGTAGGGACTGGCGGAACACCGGGGAGCTGTTTTTT.

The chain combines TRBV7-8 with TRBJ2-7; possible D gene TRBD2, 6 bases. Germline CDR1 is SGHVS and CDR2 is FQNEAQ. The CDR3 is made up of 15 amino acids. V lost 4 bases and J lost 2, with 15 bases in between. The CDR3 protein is CASSSPGWGAYEQYF. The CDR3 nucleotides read TGTGCCAGCAGCTCCCCGGGTTGGGGGGCCTACGAGCAGTACTTC. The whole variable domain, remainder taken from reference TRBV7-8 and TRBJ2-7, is GAGVSQSPRYKVAKRGQDVALRCDPISGHVSLFWYQQALGQGPEFLTYFQNEAQLDKSGLPSDRFFAERPEGSVSTLKIQRTQQEDSAVYLCASSSPGWGAYEQYFGPGTRLTVT.

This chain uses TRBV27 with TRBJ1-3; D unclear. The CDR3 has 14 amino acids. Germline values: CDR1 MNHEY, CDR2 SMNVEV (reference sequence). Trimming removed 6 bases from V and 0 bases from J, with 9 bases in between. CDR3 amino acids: CASSKQDSGNTIYF. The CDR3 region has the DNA TGTGCCAGCAGCAAACAAGACTCTGGAAACACCATATATTTT.

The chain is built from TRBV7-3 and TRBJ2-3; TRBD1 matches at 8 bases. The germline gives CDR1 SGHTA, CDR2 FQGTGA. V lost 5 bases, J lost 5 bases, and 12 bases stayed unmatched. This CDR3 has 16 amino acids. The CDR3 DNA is TGTGCCAGCAGCAAACGAGGGGACAGGATTGGAGATACGCAGTATTTT. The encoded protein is CASSKRGDRIGDTQYF.

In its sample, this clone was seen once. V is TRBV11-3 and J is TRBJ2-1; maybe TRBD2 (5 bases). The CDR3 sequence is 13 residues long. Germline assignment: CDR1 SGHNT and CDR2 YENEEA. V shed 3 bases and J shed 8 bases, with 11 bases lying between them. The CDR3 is CASSFGLFDEQFF. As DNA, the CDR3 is TGTGCCAGCAGCTTTGGACTCTTTGATGAGCAGTTCTTC.

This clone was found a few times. CDR3 sequence: CAARGNEQFF. In DNA, the CDR3 is TGTGCCGCCAGAGGCAATGAGCAGTTCTTC. The rearrangement links TRBV28 to TRBJ2-1; unclear D gene. The CDR3 runs 10 residues. Trimming cost V 11 bases and J 6 bases, with 8 bases left between them. Germline-derived CDR1 and CDR2 are MDHEN and SYDVKM.

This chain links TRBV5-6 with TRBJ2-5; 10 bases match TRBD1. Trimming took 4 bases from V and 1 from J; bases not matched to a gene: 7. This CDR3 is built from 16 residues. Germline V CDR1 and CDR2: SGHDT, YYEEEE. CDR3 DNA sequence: TGTGCCAGCAGCGCCGTGGGACAGGGGTCCCAAGAGACCCAGTACTTC. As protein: CASSAVGQGSQETQYF.

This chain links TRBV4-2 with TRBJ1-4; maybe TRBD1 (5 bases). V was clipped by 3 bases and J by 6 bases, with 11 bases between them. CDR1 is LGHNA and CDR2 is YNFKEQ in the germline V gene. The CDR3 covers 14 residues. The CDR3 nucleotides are TGTGCCAGCAGCCAGCCCGTGGGGGATGAAAAACTGTTTTTT. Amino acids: CASSQPVGDEKLFF.